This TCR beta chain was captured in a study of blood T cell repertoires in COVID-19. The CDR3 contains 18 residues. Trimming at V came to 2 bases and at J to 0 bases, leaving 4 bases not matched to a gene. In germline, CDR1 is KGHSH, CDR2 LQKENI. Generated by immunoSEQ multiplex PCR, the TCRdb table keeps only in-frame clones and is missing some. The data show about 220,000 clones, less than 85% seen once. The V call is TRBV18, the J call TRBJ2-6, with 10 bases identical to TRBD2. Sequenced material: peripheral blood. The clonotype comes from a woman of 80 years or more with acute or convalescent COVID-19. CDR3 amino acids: CASSPLSGGASGANVLTF. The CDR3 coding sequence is TGTGCCAGCTCACCATTGAGCGGGGGGGCCTCTGGGGCCAACGTCCTGACTTTC.